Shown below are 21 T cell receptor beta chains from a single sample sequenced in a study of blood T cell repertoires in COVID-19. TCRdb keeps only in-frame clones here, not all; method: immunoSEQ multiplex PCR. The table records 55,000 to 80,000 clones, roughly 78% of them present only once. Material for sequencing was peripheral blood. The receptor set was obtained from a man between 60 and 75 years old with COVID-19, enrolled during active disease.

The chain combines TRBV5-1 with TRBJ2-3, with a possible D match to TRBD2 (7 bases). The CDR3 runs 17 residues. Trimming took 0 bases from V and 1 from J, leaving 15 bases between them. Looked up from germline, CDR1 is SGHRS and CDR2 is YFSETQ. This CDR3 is CASSLDMRGGGTDTQYF. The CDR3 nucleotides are TGCGCCAGCAGCTTGGATATGAGGGGGGGAGGCACAGATACGCAGTATTTT. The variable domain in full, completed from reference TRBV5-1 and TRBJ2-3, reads KAGVTQTPRYLIKTRGQQVTLSCSPISGHRSVSWYQQTPGQGLQFLFEYFSETQRNKGNFPGRFSGRQFSNSRSEMNVSTLELGDSALYLCASSLDMRGGGTDTQYFGPGTRLTVL.

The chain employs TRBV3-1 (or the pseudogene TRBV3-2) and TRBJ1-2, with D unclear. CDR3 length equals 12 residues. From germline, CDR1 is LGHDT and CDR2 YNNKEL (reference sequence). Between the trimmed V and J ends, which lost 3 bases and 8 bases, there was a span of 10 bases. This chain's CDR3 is CASSQMDSGYTF. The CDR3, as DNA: TGTGCCAGCAGCCAGATGGACTCCGGCTACACCTTC.

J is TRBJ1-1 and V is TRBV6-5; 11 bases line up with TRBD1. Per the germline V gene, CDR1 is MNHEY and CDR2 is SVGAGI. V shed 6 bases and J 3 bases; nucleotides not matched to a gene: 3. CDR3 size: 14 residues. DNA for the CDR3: TGTGCCAGCAGCCGGGACAGGGGGGACACTGAAGCTTTCTTT. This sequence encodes CASSRDRGDTEAFF.

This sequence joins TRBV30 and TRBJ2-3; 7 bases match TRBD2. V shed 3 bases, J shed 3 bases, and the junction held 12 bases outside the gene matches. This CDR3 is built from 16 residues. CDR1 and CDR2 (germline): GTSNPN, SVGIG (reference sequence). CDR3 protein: CAWSSSTSAGTDTQYF. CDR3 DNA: TGTGCCTGGAGCTCTAGTACTAGCGCGGGGACAGATACGCAGTATTTT.

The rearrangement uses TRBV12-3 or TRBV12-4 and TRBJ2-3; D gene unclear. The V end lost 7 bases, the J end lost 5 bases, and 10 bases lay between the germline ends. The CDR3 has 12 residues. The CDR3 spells CASKAALDTQYF. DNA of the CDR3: TGTGCCAGCAAAGCCGCCTTAGATACGCAGTATTTT.

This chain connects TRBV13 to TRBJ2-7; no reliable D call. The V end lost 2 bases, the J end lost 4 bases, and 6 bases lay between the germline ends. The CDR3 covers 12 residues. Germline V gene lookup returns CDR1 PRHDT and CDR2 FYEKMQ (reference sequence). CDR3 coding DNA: TGTGCCAGCAGCTTAAGAGGATACGAGCAGTACTTC. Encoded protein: CASSLRGYEQYF.

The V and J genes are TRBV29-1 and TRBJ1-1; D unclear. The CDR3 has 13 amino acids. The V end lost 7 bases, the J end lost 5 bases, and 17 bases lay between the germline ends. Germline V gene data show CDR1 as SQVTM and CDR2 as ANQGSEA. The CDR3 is CSAREAVGTEAFF. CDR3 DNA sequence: TGCAGCGCGAGGGAGGCGGTGGGAACTGAAGCTTTCTTT.

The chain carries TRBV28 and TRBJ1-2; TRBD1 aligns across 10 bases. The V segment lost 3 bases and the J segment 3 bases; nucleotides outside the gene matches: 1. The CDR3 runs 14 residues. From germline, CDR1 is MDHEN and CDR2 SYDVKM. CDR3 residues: CASSLGQGHYGYTF. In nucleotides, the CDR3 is TGTGCCAGCAGTTTGGGACAGGGGCACTATGGCTACACCTTC.

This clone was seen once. DNA for the CDR3: TGTGCCTGGATCCAGGGGCACGAGCAGTACTTC. The encoded protein is CAWIQGHEQYF. The rearrangement joins TRBV30 to TRBJ2-7; D is perhaps TRBD1 (6 bases). Germline assignment: CDR1 GTSNPN and CDR2 SVGIG (reference sequence). The CDR3 runs to 11 residues. Between the trimmed V and J ends, which lost 4 bases and 5 bases, there was a span of 9 bases. Combining the CDR3 with reference TRBV30 and TRBJ2-7 gives the whole variable domain SQTIHQWPATLVQPVGSPLSLECTVEGTSNPNLYWYRQAAGRGLQLLFYSVGIGQISSEVPQNLSASRPQDRQFILSSKKLLLSDSGFYLCAWIQGHEQYFGPGTRLTVT.

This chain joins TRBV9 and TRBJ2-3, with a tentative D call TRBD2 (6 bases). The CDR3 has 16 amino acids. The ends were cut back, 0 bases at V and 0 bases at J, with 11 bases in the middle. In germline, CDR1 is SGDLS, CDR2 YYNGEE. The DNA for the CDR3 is TGTGCCAGCAGCGTAGGGACTACAACTAGCACAGATACGCAGTATTTT. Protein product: CASSVGTTTSTDTQYF.

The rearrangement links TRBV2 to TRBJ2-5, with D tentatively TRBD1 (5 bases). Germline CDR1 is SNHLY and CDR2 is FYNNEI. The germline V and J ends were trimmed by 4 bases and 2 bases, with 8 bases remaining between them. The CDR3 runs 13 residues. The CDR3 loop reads CASSAQGQETQYF. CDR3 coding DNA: TGTGCCAGCAGTGCCCAGGGACAAGAGACCCAGTACTTC.

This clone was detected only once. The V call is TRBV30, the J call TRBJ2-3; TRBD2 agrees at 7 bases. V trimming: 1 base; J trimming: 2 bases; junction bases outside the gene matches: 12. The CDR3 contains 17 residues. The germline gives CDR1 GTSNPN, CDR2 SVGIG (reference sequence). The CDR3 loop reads CAWSDLVAGLPTDTQYF. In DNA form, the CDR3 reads TGTGCCTGGAGTGACCTTGTAGCGGGCCTCCCCACAGATACGCAGTATTTT. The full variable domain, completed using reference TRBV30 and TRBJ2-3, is SQTIHQWPATLVQPVGSPLSLECTVEGTSNPNLYWYRQAAGRGLQLLFYSVGIGQISSEVPQNLSASRPQDRQFILSSKKLLLSDSGFYLCAWSDLVAGLPTDTQYFGPGTRLTVL.

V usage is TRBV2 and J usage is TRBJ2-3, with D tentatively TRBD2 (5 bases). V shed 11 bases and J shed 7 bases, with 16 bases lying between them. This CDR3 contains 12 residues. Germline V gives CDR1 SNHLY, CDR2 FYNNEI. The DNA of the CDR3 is TGTGCCCCCCGGGATGAGAAATATACGCAGTATTTT. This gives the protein CAPRDEKYTQYF.

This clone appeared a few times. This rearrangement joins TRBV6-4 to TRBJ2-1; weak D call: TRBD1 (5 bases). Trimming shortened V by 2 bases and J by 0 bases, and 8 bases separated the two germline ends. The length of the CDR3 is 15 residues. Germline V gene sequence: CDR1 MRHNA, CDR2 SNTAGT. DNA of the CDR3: TGTGCCAGCAGTGACACCGACAGCTCCTACAATGAGCAGTTCTTC. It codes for CASSDTDSSYNEQFF.

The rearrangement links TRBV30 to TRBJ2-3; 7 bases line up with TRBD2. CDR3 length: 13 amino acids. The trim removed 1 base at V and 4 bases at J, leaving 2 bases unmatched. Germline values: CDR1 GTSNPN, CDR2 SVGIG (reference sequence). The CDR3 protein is CAWSEAGADTQYF. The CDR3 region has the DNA TGTGCCTGGAGTGAGGCGGGAGCAGATACGCAGTATTTT.

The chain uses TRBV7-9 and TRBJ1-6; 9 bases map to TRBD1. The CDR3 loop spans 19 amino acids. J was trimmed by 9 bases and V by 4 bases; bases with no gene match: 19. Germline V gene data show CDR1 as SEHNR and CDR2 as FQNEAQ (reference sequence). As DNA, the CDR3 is TGTGCCAGCAGCTCGATGACGTGGCTACAGGGGGCTGTGGGTTCACCCCTCCACTTT. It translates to CASSSMTWLQGAVGSPLHF.

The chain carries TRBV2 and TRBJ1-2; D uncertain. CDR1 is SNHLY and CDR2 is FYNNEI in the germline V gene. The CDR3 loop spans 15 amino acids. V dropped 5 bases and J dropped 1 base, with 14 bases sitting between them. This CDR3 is CASSPHYEFNYGYTF. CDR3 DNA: TGTGCCAGCAGTCCTCATTACGAGTTTAACTATGGCTACACCTTC.

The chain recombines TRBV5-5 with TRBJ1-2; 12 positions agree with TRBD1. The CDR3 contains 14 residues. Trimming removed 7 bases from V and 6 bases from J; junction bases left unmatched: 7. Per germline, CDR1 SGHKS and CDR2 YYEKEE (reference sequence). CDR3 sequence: CASSTGTGGNGYTF. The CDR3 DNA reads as TGTGCCAGCTCAACCGGGACAGGGGGCAATGGCTACACCTTC.

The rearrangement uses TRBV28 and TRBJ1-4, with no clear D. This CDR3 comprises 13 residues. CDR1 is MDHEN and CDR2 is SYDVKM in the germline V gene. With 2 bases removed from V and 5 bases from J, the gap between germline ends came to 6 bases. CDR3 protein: CASSLQKNEKLFF. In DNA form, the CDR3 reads TGTGCCAGCAGTTTACAGAAGAATGAAAAACTGTTTTTT.

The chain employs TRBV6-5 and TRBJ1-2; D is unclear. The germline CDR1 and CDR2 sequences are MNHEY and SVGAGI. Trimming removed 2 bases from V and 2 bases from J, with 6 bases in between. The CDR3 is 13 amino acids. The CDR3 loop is CASSYVENYGYTF. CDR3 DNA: TGTGCCAGCAGTTACGTGGAGAACTATGGCTACACCTTC.

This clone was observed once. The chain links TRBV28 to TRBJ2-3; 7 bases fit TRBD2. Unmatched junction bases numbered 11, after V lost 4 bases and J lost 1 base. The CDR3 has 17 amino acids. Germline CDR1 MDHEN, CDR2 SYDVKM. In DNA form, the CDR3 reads TGTGCCAGCAGTTCTCTCGGGCGGGGGTTCGGCACAGATACGCAGTATTTT. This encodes CASSSLGRGFGTDTQYF.